One sample yielded the 22 T cell receptor beta chains listed below, sequenced in a study of regulatory T cells in long-lasting Graves disease. Time point defined: newly diagnosed GD, antithyroid drugs for less than 3 months. TCR sequences were obtained from RNA taken from PBMCs. Arm-PCR of CDR3 regions with iRepertoire HTBI primers generated TCR beta libraries. TCRdb used MiXCR to reprocess the multiplex PCR reads, holding one entry per CDR3 protein. Among 500,000 to 700,000 distinct CDR3 sequences listed, approximately 15% were seen once. In addition, the sample was reused for a study of T cells in Graves' hyperthyroidism and ophthalmopathy.

The sequenced sample was peripheral blood mononuclear cells (PBMCs), obtained at new diagnosis, from a patient treated with antithyroid drugs. The receptors originated from a woman aged 30 to 39 with Graves disease.

The chain uses TRBV30 and TRBJ2-5; 10 bases map to TRBD1. This CDR3 contains 16 residues. V lost 0 bases, J lost 3 bases, and 7 bases stayed unmatched. The germline gives CDR1 GTSNPN, CDR2 SVGIG (reference sequence). In DNA, the CDR3 is TGTGCCTGGAGTGTACGGTGGGGACAGGGGAAAGAGACCCAGTACTTC. Residues: CAWSVRWGQGKETQYF.

This clonotype was seen ten or more times. The gene calls are TRBV27 and TRBJ2-1; no reliable D call. This CDR3 is 16 amino acids long. CDR1 MNHEY and CDR2 SMNVEV come from the germline V gene (reference sequence). Deletions cut 3 bases from V and 1 base from J, with 13 bases between. The CDR3 reads CASSFIIGYSYNEQFF. The CDR3 DNA sequence: TGTGCCAGCAGTTTTATTATCGGTTATTCCTACAATGAGCAGTTCTTC.

This clonotype was counted between two and nine times. The V and J genes are TRBV9 and TRBJ1-4; 7 nucleotides line up with TRBD1. The CDR3 extends over 16 amino acids. V shed 4 bases and J 0 bases; nucleotides not matched to a gene: 6. Germline lookup yields CDR1 SGDLS and CDR2 YYNGEE. In DNA form, the CDR3 reads TGTGCCAGCAGCAAGGGACAGAAGGCAACTAATGAAAAACTGTTTTTT. Its translation: CASSKGQKATNEKLFF.

This clonotype was counted ten times or more. The V call is TRBV7-6, the J call TRBJ2-7; 9 positions match TRBD1. The CDR3 loop spans 14 amino acids. Germline trimming cut 5 bases from V and 3 bases from J; bases unmatched to any gene: 5. Germline V gene sequence: CDR1 SGHVS, CDR2 FNYEAQ. The CDR3 loop is CASSPGQGIYEQYF. Written as DNA, the CDR3 is TGTGCCAGCAGCCCTGGACAGGGGATCTACGAGCAGTACTTC.

There are a few counts of this clonotype. V and J are TRBV20-1 and TRBJ2-1; 10 bases match TRBD1. Germline values: CDR1 DFQATT, CDR2 SNEGSKA (reference sequence). The CDR3 is 16 amino acids. V dropped 1 base and J dropped 5; count of bases not matched to a gene: 8. CDR3 loop: CSARGAGTGANNEQFF. The DNA of the CDR3 is TGCAGTGCTAGAGGTGCAGGGACAGGGGCGAACAATGAGCAGTTCTTC.

This clonotype was observed a few times. This sequence joins TRBV14 and TRBJ1-2; 8 bases match TRBD1. The V gene's germline CDR1 is SGHDN and CDR2 FVKESK. The trim removed 2 bases at V and 0 bases at J, leaving 5 bases unmatched. The CDR3 covers 16 residues. The CDR3 DNA is TGTGCCAGCAGCCAACCCGGGACAGGACCTAACTATGGCTACACCTTC. As protein: CASSQPGTGPNYGYTF.

A few counts support this clonotype. The chain joins TRBV3-1 to TRBJ1-1, with 8 bases identical to TRBD1. CDR3 length equals 14 residues. Unmatched junction bases numbered 9, after V lost 1 base and J lost 11 bases. Germline CDR1 reads LGHDT; CDR2 reads YNNKEL (reference sequence). The CDR3 spells CASSQGFQGADAFF. The CDR3 DNA is TGTGCCAGCAGCCAAGGGTTTCAGGGGGCGGATGCTTTCTTT. The entire variable domain, with the rest obtained from reference TRBV3-1 and TRBJ1-1, is as follows: DTAVSQTPKYLVTQMGNDKSIKCEQNLGHDTMYWYKQDSKKFLKIMFSYNNKELIINETVPNRFSPKSPDKAHLNLHINSLELGDSAVYFCASSQGFQGADAFFGQGTRLTVV.

Written as DNA, the CDR3 is TGCAGTGCTTGGGGGACTAGCGTTAGCGGGCTGTTTTTT. It is translated as CSAWGTSVSGLFF. The chain has TRBV20-1 and TRBJ2-2, with TRBD2 matching 10 bases. The germline CDR1 and CDR2 sequences are DFQATT and SNEGSKA (reference sequence). This CDR3 is built from 13 residues. The V and J ends lost 5 bases and 13 bases, in that order; junction bases with no gene match: 10.

The table lists this clonotype with a few counts. The chain combines TRBV30 with TRBJ2-7; either TRBD1 or TRBD2 may fit D (5 bases each). Germline V gene lookup returns CDR1 GTSNPN and CDR2 SVGIG (reference sequence). The CDR3 covers 13 residues. With 4 bases removed from V and 2 bases from J, the gap between germline ends came to 12 bases. The CDR3 is CAWKGPNTYEQYF. DNA of the CDR3: TGTGCCTGGAAGGGACCAAACACCTACGAGCAGTACTTC.

This clonotype was seen at least ten times. V gene TRBV6-1 combines with J gene TRBJ1-2; 9 bases are shared with TRBD1. This CDR3 region has 15 residues. With V trimmed by 2 bases and J by 4 bases, 5 bases remained unmatched. Germline V CDR1 and CDR2: MNHNS, SASEGT. The CDR3 is CASSEPGQGTYGYTF. The DNA of the CDR3 is TGTGCCAGCAGTGAACCGGGACAGGGTACCTATGGCTACACCTTC.

Comment on this clonotype: This sequence may be a read error, since a much larger clone differs from it by one base. The chain uses TRBV27 and TRBJ2-5; perhaps TRBD1 as D (6 bases). This CDR3 has 14 amino acids. Germline values: CDR1 MNHEY, CDR2 SMNVEV (reference sequence). In DNA, the CDR3 is TGTACCAGCGGAACTCCAGGGACAATCTATACCCAGTACTTC. It specifies CTSGTPGTIYTQYF.

Regarding this clonotype: A single base separates this from a much larger clone, so it may be a read error. The chain uses TRBV28 and TRBJ1-1, with no clear D. The CDR3 has 11 residues. Trimming pared 3 bases from V and 7 bases from J, leaving 6 bases between. CDR1 and CDR2 (germline): MDHEN, SYDVKM. CDR3: CASSFGVEAFF. Here the CDR3 DNA reads TGTGCCAGCAGTTTTGGGGTTGAAGCTTTCTTT.

The chain is built from TRBV30 and TRBJ2-1; TRBD2 agrees at 14 bases. This CDR3 has 15 residues. The V gene's germline CDR1 is GTSNPN and CDR2 SVGIG (reference sequence). Unmatched junction bases numbered 6, after V lost 5 bases and J lost 6 bases. The CDR3 coding sequence is TGTGCCTGGGACTTGGGACTAGCGGGAGTCAATGAGCAGTTCTTC. This gives the protein CAWDLGLAGVNEQFF.

The rearrangement joins TRBV20-1 to TRBJ1-1; 7 bases are shared with TRBD1. V was pared by 6 bases and J by 5 bases, with 12 bases of the junction left unmatched. Germline V gene sequence: CDR1 DFQATT, CDR2 SNEGSKA (reference sequence). The CDR3 is 14 residues long. Written as DNA, the CDR3 is TGCAGTGCCGTGAGAGGGGGCGCAGGAACTGAAGCTTTCTTT. Residues: CSAVRGGAGTEAFF.

The gene calls are TRBV7-9 and TRBJ1-2; possible D gene TRBD1, 6 bases. The CDR3 runs to 14 residues. Trimming stripped 5 bases from V and 6 bases from J, with 16 bases between. Germline V gene lookup returns CDR1 SEHNR and CDR2 FQNEAQ (reference sequence). The CDR3 here is CASSRWGGDDGYTF. CDR3 DNA: TGTGCCAGCAGCCGTTGGGGGGGCGATGATGGCTACACCTTC.

This chain joins TRBV5-6 and TRBJ2-1; D not certain. This CDR3 is 12 amino acids long. Per the germline V gene, CDR1 is SGHDT and CDR2 is YYEEEE. Trimming removed 4 bases from V and 4 bases from J, with 6 bases in between. The CDR3 region is CASSRLYNEQFF. CDR3 in DNA: TGTGCCAGCAGCCGTCTTTACAATGAGCAGTTCTTC.

The gene calls are TRBV27 and TRBJ2-7; D remains unclear. The CDR3 sequence is 17 residues long. V was clipped by 9 bases and J by 0 bases, with 24 bases between them. Germline-derived CDR1 and CDR2 are MNHEY and SMNVEV (reference sequence). The CDR3 region has the DNA TGTGCCAGACCGCGGCCATCATGGCTCCCTAGCTCCTACGAGCAGTACTTC. It specifies CARPRPSWLPSSYEQYF.

The rearrangement links TRBV5-5 to TRBJ2-6; D may match TRBD1 or TRBD2 (5 bases each). The V end was cut by 3 bases, the J end by 1 base, with 11 bases between. The germline CDR1 and CDR2 sequences are SGHKS and YYEKEE (reference sequence). The CDR3 length is 16 residues. This CDR3 is CASSYEGKSGANVLTF. Here the CDR3 DNA reads TGTGCCAGCAGCTACGAGGGGAAATCTGGGGCCAACGTCCTGACTTTC. The full variable domain, with the rest looked up from reference TRBV5-5 and TRBJ2-6, is DAGVTQSPTHLIKTRGQQVTLRCSPISGHKSVSWYQQVLGQGPQFIFQYYEKEERGRGNFPDRFSARQFPNYSSELNVNALLLGDSALYLCASSYEGKSGANVLTFGAGSRLTVL.

In this sample, this clonotype turned up a few times. The chain employs TRBV4-1 and TRBJ1-1, with no clear D. Germline CDR1 is MGHRA and CDR2 is YSYEKL. The V end lost 4 bases, the J end lost 1 base, and 10 bases lay between the germline ends. This CDR3 is built from 14 residues. CDR3 amino acids: CASSPTWANTEAFF. The CDR3 nucleotides read TGCGCCAGCAGCCCTACCTGGGCGAACACTGAAGCTTTCTTT.

In regard to this clonotype: One base away lies a much larger clone, so this may be a sequencing read error. CDR3 region: CAGSLVGTGSYEQYF. For the CDR3, the DNA is TGTGCCGGCAGCTTAGTTGGGACTGGCTCCTACGAGCAGTACTTC. The chain employs TRBV7-2 and TRBJ2-7, with D maybe TRBD2 (6 bases). From germline, CDR1 is SGHTA and CDR2 FQGNSA. This CDR3 contains 15 residues.

The chain is built from TRBV5-1 and TRBJ1-1, with D tentatively TRBD1 (5 bases). The CDR3 contains 17 residues. CDR1 and CDR2 from the germline V gene are SGHRS and YFSETQ. Between the trimmed V and J ends, which lost 4 bases and 0 bases, there was a span of 19 bases. As DNA, the CDR3 is TGCGCCAGCAGCCAAGACCAGGGTTTGGGGATGAACACTGAAGCTTTCTTT. The encoded protein is CASSQDQGLGMNTEAFF.

This clonotype showed up just once. The chain joins TRBV27 to TRBJ2-7; 10 bases map to TRBD2. Germline CDR1 is MNHEY and CDR2 is SMNVEV (reference sequence). This CDR3 has 16 residues. The V segment lost 2 bases and the J segment 4 bases; nucleotides outside the gene matches: 8. Written as DNA, the CDR3 is TGTGCCAGCAGTTTAAGGCTAGCGGGAGCGAGGTACGAGCAGTACTTC. Translating it yields CASSLRLAGARYEQYF.